This T cell receptor beta chain is from a study of cytomegalovirus exposure and HLA in healthy donors. Study-wide results and caveats: In a later analysis, donors in an Asian-associated ancestry cluster reportedly had fewer N-insertions in productive TCRs than the cohort mean. Among CMV-associated TCR beta chains, most appeared HLA-restricted in a later analysis.

Germline trimming cut 3 bases from V and 2 bases from J; bases unmatched to any gene: 10. Germline CDR1 is SGHVS and CDR2 is FNYEAQ. The CDR3 length is 17 residues. Worth noting for this clone: No antigen is known for it.

Primers included in the PCR were 60 Vbeta and 13 Jbeta primers. This table comes from immunoSEQ multiplex PCR, and its TCRdb copy is limited to in-frame clones, with some not included. The profile covers under 200,000 clones, with about 75% appearing a single time and 1.3% to 1.5% taken by the ten largest. The sequencing input was PBMCs. V and J are TRBV7-6 and TRBJ2-7; 10 bases line up with TRBD2. This TCR derives from a man younger than 35 in good health and CMV-seronegative. Here the CDR3 DNA reads TGTGCCAGCAGCTTTGGGCTAGCGGGAGTGGGGGCCTACGAGCAGTACTTC. This codes for CASSFGLAGVGAYEQYF. Full variable domain (missing parts from reference TRBV7-6 and TRBJ2-7): GAGVSQSPRYKVTKRGQDVALRCDPISGHVSLYWYRQALGQGPEFLTYFNYEAQQDKSGLPNDRFSAERPEGSISTLTIQRTEQRDSAMYRCASSFGLAGVGAYEQYFGPGTRLTVT.